The entry that follows covers one T cell receptor (beta chain) sequence. This clone was recorded only once. Its antigen has not been determined. Base quality data are lacking; no much larger clone is found one base away. These data come from a study of shared clonotypes between healthy human individuals (dated by TCRdb to 2019 to 2021). Looking at the study overall: Two women and a few men aged 18 to 49 years were included in the cohort. Blood TCR repertoires of five healthy adults were deeply sequenced to estimate repertoire size and the extent of clonotype sharing between individuals. Each donor's leukapheresis produced roughly between about 0.9 and 9.5 billion PBMCs. For each donor, CD4 naive and CD4 memory were each given three plates, CD8 naive was given two plates, and CD8 memory was given one plate. To increase sequencing depth and limit assay-specific biases, TCR repertoire library preparation and sequencing were carried out by different laboratories using diverse techniques.

General study outcomes and caveats: Compared with non-shared clonotypes, clonotypes shared by all four sorted-subset donors had higher generation probabilities. Sampling was limited to blood, and TCR repertoires in tissue likely differ from TCR repertoires in blood. Sharing across four donors was observed for approximately 4.6% of naive CD4, over 3% of naive CD8, 2.3% of memory CD4, and about 0.4% of memory CD8 clonotypes. Larger estimated clonotype richness was generally found for naive subsets than for memory subsets. Incomplete sequencing was indicated by rarefaction of sorted-subset datasets, despite the large sequencing depth. Pairwise subsampling indicated that sequencing depth was expected to affect the degree of clonotype sharing among donors. The genetic and exposure-history diversity represented was limited by the small number of donors.

Using the deep immunoSEQ assay, TCR CDR3 regions were amplified from genomic DNA by multiplex PCR. Extracted genomic DNA from each cell subset was spread evenly across all wells of several immunoSEQ 96-well plates, with each plate serving as a replicate. For sorted subsets, approximately 190 ng of genomic DNA, equivalent to 30,000 or so T cell genomes, went into each replicate PCR. The purified libraries were quantified using a Qubit 3.0 fluorometer, sized with a Bioanalyzer 2100, and then quantified again using the KAPA Library Quantification kit. A separate single-read 150-cycle Illumina NextSeq 550 flow cell was used to sequence each immunoSEQ 96-well plate. The authors' pipeline ran thus. Because the immunoSEQ output held only junctional sequences and lacked quality scores, the filtering could not match the filtering applied to full-length reads. Sequences were annotated with PyIR, a Python wrapper for IgBLAST v1.9, and V/J genes and CDR3 were assigned using IMGT germline references. Reads with weak V/J assignments (E-value above 1e-6), missing CDR3, stop codons, out-of-frame junctions, or ambiguous translated residues were removed. V3J clonotypes were defined by identical inferred V gene, J gene, and CDR3 amino acid sequence. Percentage overlap between repertoires was computed as shared unique clonotypes divided by the size of the smaller repertoire. Richness of each repertoire was evaluated using RTK rarefaction, the Chao1 estimator, and Recon v2.1 estimates of unobserved clonotypes. Generation probabilities for all TCRbeta clonotypes obtained by the gDNA method from a few donors were computed using OLGA. The clones in this table, taken by TCRdb from immuneACCESS, are in-frame only. Not every clone is retained; where verified, under half of the shortfall comes from an unresolved V gene, and the cause of the rest is unknown. V, J and clone size are taken as reported in that table, and D and trimming were inferred from the DNA itself. Here the sample has 2.3 million or so clones; approximately 93% occur a single time. The ten most abundant clones make up about 0.37% of the sample.

The donors were healthy, HIV-negative adults who had no recently reported acute infections or vaccinations. Every donor was a Caucasian adult living in Nashville, Tennessee, USA. CD4+ T cells were enriched by magnetic negative selection, after which naive cells were positively selected on CD45RA and the negative fraction was taken as the memory subset. Blood was collected by leukapheresis, and PBMCs were isolated by Ficoll-Histopaque density gradient centrifugation and then cryopreserved in liquid nitrogen vapor phase. Analytical flow cytometry was used to check the purity and quantity of every magnetically sorted T cell population. Genomic DNA was isolated from every sorted fraction and measured by UV absorbance on a Nanodrop 2000c. From cysteine to phenylalanine, the CDR3 is 11 amino acids long. Only the CDR3 portion is preserved as DNA: 33 bases, with reading frame beginning at the first base. Based on the germline V gene, the CDR1 and CDR2 sequences are SQVTM and ANQGSEA. Cut back by 3 bases and 5 bases, the V and J ends lie 7 bases apart.

The origin of this receptor is a man aged 18 to 29 in good health. Some clones in this sample may be carry-over from other donors' samples. The chain joins TRBV29-1 to TRBJ2-5; the D gene is unclear. The sequencing input was naive CD4+ T cells from PBMCs. Per the publication, the cell subset or site label means: CD45RA+ positively selected. The DNA reads TGCAGCGTTGAGGTACTGGAGACCCAGTACTTC. Its protein is CSVEVLETQYF.